This TCR beta chain is drawn from a study of regulatory T cells in long-lasting Graves disease. Sequencing libraries for TCR beta were prepared with iRepertoire HTBI primers and Arm-PCR of CDR3 regions. One entry per CDR3 protein, called by TCRdb with MiXCR from the multiplex PCR reads. The data contain 400,000 to 500,000 distinct CDR3 sequences, about a sixth of them singletons. Sample time point: newly diagnosed GD, antithyroid drugs for less than 3 months. TCR sequences were obtained from RNA taken from PBMCs. Patients of an endocrinology department in Xi'an, China, were included. The ends were cut back, 7 bases at V and 1 base at J, with 10 bases in the middle. Germline V CDR1 and CDR2: SQVTM, ANQGSEA. The CDR3 extends over 12 amino acids. These sequences were also reported in another study, on T cells in Graves' hyperthyroidism and ophthalmopathy. This second report adds: Recently diagnosed hyperthyroidism of less than 2 months' duration affected patients aged 18 to 65.

The chain is built from TRBV29-1 and TRBJ1-1; no clear D gene. The material sequenced was peripheral blood mononuclear cells (PBMCs), taken at new diagnosis, from a patient treated with antithyroid drugs. The sequence was obtained from a woman between 18 and 29 years old with Graves disease. This chain's CDR3 is CSAREWNTEAFF. The CDR3 nucleotides read TGCAGCGCCCGCGAGTGGAACACTGAAGCTTTCTTT.